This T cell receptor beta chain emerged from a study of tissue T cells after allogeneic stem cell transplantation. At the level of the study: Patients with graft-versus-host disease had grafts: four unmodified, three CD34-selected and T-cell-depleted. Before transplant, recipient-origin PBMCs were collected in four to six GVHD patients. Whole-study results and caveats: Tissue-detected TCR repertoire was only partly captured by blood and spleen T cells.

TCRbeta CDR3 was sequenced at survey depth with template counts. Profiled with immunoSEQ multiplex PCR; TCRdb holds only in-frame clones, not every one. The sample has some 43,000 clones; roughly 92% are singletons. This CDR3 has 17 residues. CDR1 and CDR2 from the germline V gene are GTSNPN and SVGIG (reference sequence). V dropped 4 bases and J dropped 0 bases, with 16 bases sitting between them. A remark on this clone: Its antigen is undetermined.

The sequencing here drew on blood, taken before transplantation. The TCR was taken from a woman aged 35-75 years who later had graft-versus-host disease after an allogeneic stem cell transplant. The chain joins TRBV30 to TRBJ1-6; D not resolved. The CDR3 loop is CAWTTEPFSSYNSPLHF. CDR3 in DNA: TGTGCCTGGACGACTGAGCCTTTCAGCTCCTATAATTCACCCCTCCACTTT.